What follows describes a single TCR beta chain. Its antigen is undetermined. These data come from a study of T cell responses to AZD1222 COVID-19 vaccine. General study points: Most donors were white British, females outnumbered males, and clonal diversity was possibly underestimated. Baseline serology detected seropositivity in only 5 to 7 AZD1222 recipients.

Using immunoSEQ multiplex PCR, the repertoire was profiled, and TCRdb retains in-frame clones only, with some absent. The sample comprises over 150,000 clones, roughly 92% of which are singletons, and roughly 1.5% rests with the top ten. Germline V gene lookup returns CDR1 SGHRS and CDR2 YFSETQ. V dropped 5 bases and J dropped 4 bases, with 16 bases sitting between them. The CDR3 totals 15 residues. The sample consisted of peripheral blood, taken on day 0 of AZD1222 vaccination. This rearrangement joins TRBV5-1 to TRBJ1-5; D possibly corresponds to TRBD1 (6 bases). The sequence derives from an adult in good health. CDR3 residues: CASRQGTKVNQPQHF. The CDR3 region has the DNA TGCGCCAGCAGGCAGGGGACGAAAGTTAATCAGCCCCAGCATTTT.